One sample yielded the 31 T cell receptor beta chains listed below, sequenced in a study of OX40 agonist ivuxolimab in advanced cancers. Assay: immunoSEQ multiplex PCR; the TCRdb copy retains only in-frame clones and omits some. The sample lists under 20,000 clones, approximately 88% occurring once. Sequenced here: CD4+ or CD8+ T cells sorted from blood, sampled in a trial of the OX40 agonist ivuxolimab. The receptors come from an adult with an advanced solid tumor such as melanoma, head and neck, liver or kidney cancer.

The chain is built from TRBV7-9 and TRBJ2-7; the D gene is possibly TRBD1 (6 bases). Per germline, CDR1 SEHNR and CDR2 FQNEAQ (reference sequence). The V end lost 5 bases, the J end lost 3 bases, and 11 bases lay between the germline ends. CDR3 length: 13 residues. CDR3 amino acids: CASSPRTVYEQYF. In nucleotides, the CDR3 is TGTGCCAGCAGCCCCAGGACAGTCTACGAGCAGTACTTC.

The chain joins TRBV5-6 to TRBJ2-7, with TRBD2 matching 8 bases. Germline V gene lookup returns CDR1 SGHDT and CDR2 YYEEEE. V was clipped by 2 bases and J by 3 bases; unmatched bases: 13. The length of the CDR3 is 17 residues. CDR3 in amino acids: CASSFDRVVAGSYEQYF. The CDR3 bases are TGTGCCAGCAGCTTTGACCGGGTGGTAGCGGGAAGCTACGAGCAGTACTTC.

The J gene is TRBJ1-1, the V gene TRBV28, with 9 bases lining up with TRBD1. The CDR3 spans 14 residues. Germline CDR1 MDHEN, CDR2 SYDVKM. J gave up 3 bases and V 5 bases, and 4 bases lay outside the gene matches. This chain's CDR3 is CASSPDRGDTEAFF. As DNA, the CDR3 is TGTGCCAGCAGTCCGGACAGGGGCGACACTGAAGCTTTCTTT.

CDR3 bases: TGTGCCAGTAGCCCCGCCGGGGAGACCCAGTACTTC. Protein product: CASSPAGETQYF. V and J are TRBV19 and TRBJ2-5; D not resolved. CDR3 length: 12 amino acids. The germline V and J ends were trimmed by 6 bases and 5 bases, with 10 bases remaining between them. CDR1 is LNHDA, CDR2 SQIVND, per germline (reference sequence).

The CDR3, as DNA: TGCGCCAGCAGCCAAGTGGCTCTTGATACGCAGTATTTT. Protein sequence: CASSQVALDTQYF. The chain uses TRBV4-3 and TRBJ2-3; D is unresolved. The CDR3 is made up of 13 amino acids. V was cut by 1 base and J by 6 bases, with 8 bases left in between. The germline V gene encodes CDR1 LGHNA and CDR2 YSLEER.

This chain joins TRBV7-6 and TRBJ2-7, with D uncertain. V was clipped by 3 bases and J by 2 bases, with 8 bases between them. The CDR3 has 13 residues. Per the germline V gene, CDR1 is SGHVS and CDR2 is FNYEAQ. The CDR3 bases are TGTGCCAGCAGCTTTTCGGAGCCCTACGAGCAGTACTTC. Its protein product is CASSFSEPYEQYF. Variable domain in full (rest from reference TRBV7-6 and TRBJ2-7): GAGVSQSPRYKVTKRGQDVALRCDPISGHVSLYWYRQALGQGPEFLTYFNYEAQQDKSGLPNDRFSAERPEGSISTLTIQRTEQRDSAMYRCASSFSEPYEQYFGPGTRLTVT.

The V call is TRBV9, the J call TRBJ1-3; D gene ambiguous. The V end lost 5 bases, the J end lost 0 bases, and 6 bases lay between the germline ends. The CDR3 has 13 residues. Germline values: CDR1 SGDLS, CDR2 YYNGEE. The CDR3 sequence is CASRGLSGNTIYF. The DNA of the CDR3 is TGTGCCAGCAGAGGACTCTCTGGAAACACCATATATTTT. The full variable domain, with the rest looked up from reference TRBV9 and TRBJ1-3, is DSGVTQTPKHLITATGQRVTLRCSPRSGDLSVYWYQQSLDQGLQFLIQYYNGEERAKGNILERFSAQQFPDLHSELNLSSLELGDSALYFCASRGLSGNTIYFGEGSWLTVV.

This chain connects TRBV14 to TRBJ2-3, with 8 bases lining up with TRBD2. With 2 bases clipped from V and 2 bases from J, the junction kept 6 bases outside the gene matches. Germline CDR1 SGHDN, CDR2 FVKESK. The CDR3 is 16 residues long. CDR3 DNA sequence: TGTGCCAGCAGCCAAAGAACTAGCGGTTACACAGATACGCAGTATTTT. It yields the protein CASSQRTSGYTDTQYF. Combining the CDR3 with reference TRBV14 and TRBJ2-3 gives the whole variable domain EAGVTQFPSHSVIEKGQTVTLRCDPISGHDNLYWYRRVMGKEIKFLLHFVKESKQDESGMPNNRFLAERTGGTYSTLKVQPAELEDSGVYFCASSQRTSGYTDTQYFGPGTRLTVL.

This clone is judged medium-sized (0.01 to 0.1%). The genes are TRBV28 and TRBJ2-1; 12 bases are shared with TRBD2. V trimming: 8 bases; J trimming: 5 bases; junction bases outside the gene matches: 10. Per the germline V gene, CDR1 is MDHEN and CDR2 is SYDVKM. The CDR3 runs to 16 residues. The CDR3 DNA sequence: TGTGCCAGCCGTAAGACTAGCGGGGGTTTCAACAATGAGCAGTTCTTC. This sequence encodes CASRKTSGGFNNEQFF.

J is TRBJ2-3 and V is TRBV28; 10 bases line up with TRBD2. Trimming took 1 base from V and 2 from J; bases not matched to a gene: 3. This CDR3 is built from 16 residues. Germline V gene sequence: CDR1 MDHEN, CDR2 SYDVKM. For the CDR3, the DNA is TGTGCCAGCAGTTTATCCCTAGCGGGAGACACAGATACGCAGTATTTT. Its protein is CASSLSLAGDTDTQYF.

J is TRBJ2-1 and V is TRBV19; D possibly matches TRBD1 or TRBD2 (5 bases each). The germline V gene has CDR1 LNHDA and CDR2 SQIVND (reference sequence). V was trimmed by 6 bases and J by 4 bases, leaving 7 bases between them. This CDR3 contains 12 residues. CDR3 bases: TGTGCCAGTAGCGGGGCGTACAATGAGCAGTTCTTC. It specifies CASSGAYNEQFF.

The chain's CDR3 is CASSYLQGFRNTIYF. In DNA form, the CDR3 reads TGTGCCAGCAGTTACCTACAAGGGTTCCGAAACACCATATATTTT. The chain uses TRBV6-5 and TRBJ1-3; D remains unclear. The CDR3 sequence is 15 residues long. V was cut by 2 bases and J by 5 bases, with 13 bases left in between. The germline CDR1 and CDR2 sequences are MNHEY and SVGAGI.

The CDR3 DNA reads as TGTGCCAGCAGCTTGACTAGCGGGAGAAACAATGAGCAGTTCTTC. Translated: CASSLTSGRNNEQFF. The J gene is TRBJ2-1, the V gene TRBV13; 12 nucleotides match TRBD2. The CDR3 spans 15 residues. The germline V gene encodes CDR1 PRHDT and CDR2 FYEKMQ (reference sequence). The trim removed 3 bases at V and 5 bases at J, leaving 2 bases unmatched.

This chain uses TRBV7-3 with TRBJ2-1, with TRBD2 matching over 9 bases. Germline V CDR1 and CDR2: SGHTA, FQGTGA. Trimming cost V 5 bases and J 4 bases; bases outside gene matches: 3. The CDR3 is 14 residues long. The CDR3 here is CASSLSGGYNEQFF. CDR3 sequence (DNA): TGTGCCAGCAGCCTTAGCGGGGGTTACAATGAGCAGTTCTTC.

J is TRBJ2-1 and V is TRBV28, with 12 bases identical to TRBD2. This CDR3 has 16 amino acids. The J segment lost 4 bases and the V segment lost 8 bases, leaving 9 bases of the junction unmatched. CDR1 and CDR2 (germline): MDHEN, SYDVKM. CDR3 sequence reads: CASSFLGLAGYNEQFF. The CDR3 DNA reads TGTGCCAGCTCCTTCCTCGGACTAGCGGGATACAATGAGCAGTTCTTC.

DNA for the CDR3: TGTGCCAGCAGCGTAGAGGGCAGTTCCTACGAGCAGTACTTC. This translates into CASSVEGSSYEQYF. The gene calls are TRBV9 and TRBJ2-7; D remains ambiguous. This CDR3 spans 14 amino acids. Germline CDR1 SGDLS, CDR2 YYNGEE. V was clipped by 0 bases and J by 1 base, with 8 bases between them.

The rearrangement links TRBV28 to TRBJ2-1; D could derive from TRBD1 or TRBD2 (5 bases each). The CDR3 length is 16 residues. The germline V gene has CDR1 MDHEN and CDR2 SYDVKM. The V gene lost 4 bases and the J gene lost 0 bases, with 13 bases spanning the gap. CDR3: CASSSHGASSYNEQFF. The CDR3 DNA reads TGTGCCAGCAGTTCCCACGGGGCGAGCTCCTACAATGAGCAGTTCTTC.

The chain employs TRBV29-1 and TRBJ1-2, with 7 nucleotides matching TRBD1. Germline loops: CDR1 SQVTM, CDR2 ANQGSEA. CDR3 length: 14 amino acids. Losses at the gene ends were 7 bases for V and 8 bases for J; bases not matched to a gene: 16. The CDR3 loop is CSAPRAGYRGGYTF. The DNA of the CDR3 is TGCAGCGCCCCAAGGGCGGGGTACAGGGGAGGCTACACCTTC.

This clone has more than one count but fewer than ten. The same CDR3 arises from other DNA sequences in this sample as well. The chain combines TRBV7-3 with TRBJ2-2, with D uncertain. Germline V CDR1 and CDR2: SGHTA, FQGTGA. This CDR3 is 12 amino acids long. V was clipped by 3 bases and J by 4 bases, with 3 bases between them. CDR3 loop: CASSLGTGELFF. As DNA, the CDR3 is TGTGCCAGCAGCTTGGGCACCGGGGAGCTGTTTTTT. Variable domain in full (rest from reference TRBV7-3 and TRBJ2-2): GAGVSQTPSNKVTEKGKYVELRCDPISGHTALYWYRQSLGQGPEFLIYFQGTGAADDSGLPNDRFFAVRPEGSVSTLKIQRTERGDSAVYLCASSLGTGELFFGEGSRLTVL.

This clone was seen a single time. The chain combines TRBV5-1 with TRBJ2-7, with D unclear. The V and J ends lost 0 bases and 1 base respectively, with 11 bases between them. The CDR3 loop spans 15 amino acids. Germline V gives CDR1 SGHRS, CDR2 YFSETQ. The CDR3 bases are TGCGCCAGCAGCTTGGTGTCAGGAGCTTCCTACGAGCAGTACTTC. Protein sequence: CASSLVSGASYEQYF.

The gene calls are TRBV19 and TRBJ1-1; TRBD1 might be the D (6 bases). This CDR3 has 13 amino acids. The V and J ends lost 6 bases and 5 bases respectively, with 13 bases between them. CDR1 is LNHDA and CDR2 is SQIVND in the germline V gene (reference sequence). CDR3 sequence: CASSATGSTEAFF. The CDR3 DNA reads as TGTGCCAGTAGCGCGACAGGTTCAACTGAAGCTTTCTTT. The full variable domain, its missing parts supplied by reference TRBV19 and TRBJ1-1, is DGGITQSPKYLFRKEGQNVTLSCEQNLNHDAMYWYRQDPGQGLRLIYYSQIVNDFQKGDIAEGYSVSREKKESFPLTVTSAQKNPTAFYLCASSATGSTEAFFGQGTRLTVV.

This chain connects TRBV13 to TRBJ2-1, with D perhaps matching TRBD1 (7 bases). The CDR3 length is 19 residues. CDR1 and CDR2 (germline): PRHDT, FYEKMQ (reference sequence). Trimming removed 1 base from V and 4 bases from J, with 23 bases in between. CDR3 sequence reads: CASSLEGAGVSGGYNEQFF. For the CDR3, the DNA is TGTGCCAGCAGCTTAGAGGGCGCCGGAGTCTCAGGGGGGTACAATGAGCAGTTCTTC.

The gene calls are TRBV6-5 and TRBJ2-7; 7 nucleotides line up with TRBD2. The junction had 5 bases not matched to a gene; V was cut back by 7 bases and J by 2 bases. Germline V gives CDR1 MNHEY, CDR2 SVGAGI. The CDR3 extends over 13 amino acids. CDR3: CASTGTTPYEQYF. CDR3 nucleotides: TGTGCCAGCACTGGGACTACTCCCTACGAGCAGTACTTC.

This clone was counted between two and nine times. The CDR3 DNA reads as TGTGCCACCCGCTCGGTTGGGACTGAAGCTTTCTTT. Encoded protein: CATRSVGTEAFF. The chain couples TRBV27 to TRBJ1-1; no clear D. The CDR3 is made up of 12 amino acids. The ends were cut back, 10 bases at V and 5 bases at J, with 14 bases in the middle. CDR1 and CDR2 from the germline V gene are MNHEY and SMNVEV (reference sequence).

The chain employs TRBV4-3 and TRBJ2-1, with D perhaps given as TRBD1 or TRBD2 (5 bases each). Per the germline V gene, CDR1 is LGHNA and CDR2 is YSLEER. V lost 4 bases, J lost 7 bases, and 11 bases lay in between. This CDR3 spans 13 amino acids. The CDR3 DNA follows: TGCGCCAGCAGCCCGGGACCCCAGAATGAGCAGTTCTTC. It translates to CASSPGPQNEQFF.

The genes are TRBV13 and TRBJ2-5; 8 bases match TRBD1. CDR1 and CDR2 from the germline V gene are PRHDT and FYEKMQ (reference sequence). V gave up 4 bases and J gave up 5 bases; unmatched junction bases: 3. This CDR3 contains 13 residues. The CDR3 DNA is TGTGCCAGCAGCTGGACAGGGTCGGAGACCCAGTACTTC. Amino acid sequence: CASSWTGSETQYF.

The rearrangement uses TRBV9 and TRBJ1-4; weak D call: TRBD1 (6 bases). From germline, CDR1 is SGDLS and CDR2 YYNGEE. V shed 4 bases and J shed 3 bases, with 13 bases lying between them. This CDR3 comprises 15 residues. Here the CDR3 reads CASSIDRYPNEKLFF. The CDR3 nucleotides are TGTGCCAGCAGCATTGACAGGTATCCTAATGAAAAACTGTTTTTT.

The J gene is TRBJ2-1, the V gene TRBV7-8, with 7 bases matching TRBD2. J was trimmed by 3 bases and V by 5 bases; bases with no gene match: 10. CDR1 is SGHVS, CDR2 FQNEAQ, per germline. The CDR3 extends over 16 amino acids. The CDR3 loop is CASSPNRGTNYNEQFF. The CDR3 nucleotides read TGTGCCAGCAGCCCAAACCGAGGGACTAACTACAATGAGCAGTTCTTC.

The count of this clone is one. The chain couples TRBV4-3 to TRBJ2-7; 7 positions agree with TRBD2. Germline V gene sequence: CDR1 LGHNA, CDR2 YSLEER. After removal of 0 bases from V and 3 bases from J, the junction contained 11 bases not matched to a gene. The CDR3 length is 17 residues. The CDR3 sequence: CASSQDPPTSSHYEQYF. CDR3 DNA: TGCGCCAGCAGCCAAGATCCTCCGACTAGCTCCCACTACGAGCAGTACTTC.

The V gene is TRBV18, the J gene TRBJ2-3; D is possibly TRBD2 (6 bases). Per germline, CDR1 KGHSH and CDR2 LQKENI. The CDR3 covers 17 residues. Trimming shortened V by 3 bases and J by 4 bases, and 20 bases separated the two germline ends. The CDR3 sequence: CASSPGASTREADTQYF. CDR3 DNA sequence: TGTGCCAGCTCACCTGGCGCTTCGACTAGAGAGGCAGATACGCAGTATTTT.

The genes are TRBV27 and TRBJ2-1; tentatively, D is TRBD2 (6 bases). V shed 8 bases and J shed 2 bases, with 10 bases lying between them. Germline loops: CDR1 MNHEY, CDR2 SMNVEV (reference sequence). The CDR3 has 13 residues. The CDR3 bases are TGTGCCAGCGGGGACTCTCCCTACAATGAGCAGTTCTTC. This encodes CASGDSPYNEQFF.